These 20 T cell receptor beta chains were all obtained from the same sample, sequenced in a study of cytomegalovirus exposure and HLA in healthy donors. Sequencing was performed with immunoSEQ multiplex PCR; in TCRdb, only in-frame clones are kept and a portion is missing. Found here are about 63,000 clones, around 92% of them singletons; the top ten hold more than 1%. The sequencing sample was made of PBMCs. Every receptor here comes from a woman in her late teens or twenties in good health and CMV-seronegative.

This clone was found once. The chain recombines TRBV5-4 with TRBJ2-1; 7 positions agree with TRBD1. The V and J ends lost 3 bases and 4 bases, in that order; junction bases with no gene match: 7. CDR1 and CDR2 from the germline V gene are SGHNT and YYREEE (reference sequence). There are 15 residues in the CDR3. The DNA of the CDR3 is TGTGCCAGCAGCTCCTTGGGCAGGGGGTACAATGAGCAGTTCTTC. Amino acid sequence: CASSSLGRGYNEQFF.

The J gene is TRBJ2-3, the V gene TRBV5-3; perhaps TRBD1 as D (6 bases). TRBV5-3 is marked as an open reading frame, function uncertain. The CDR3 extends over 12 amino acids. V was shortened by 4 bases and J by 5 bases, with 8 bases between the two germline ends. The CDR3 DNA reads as TGTGCCAGAAGCCCCAGGGGAGATACGCAGTATTTT. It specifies CARSPRGDTQYF.

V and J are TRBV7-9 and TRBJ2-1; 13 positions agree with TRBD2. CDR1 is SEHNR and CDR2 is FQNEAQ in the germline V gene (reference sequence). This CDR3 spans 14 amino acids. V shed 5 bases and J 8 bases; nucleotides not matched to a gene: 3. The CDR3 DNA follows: TGTGCCAGCAGCGGGACTAGCGGGATCGATGAGCAGTTCTTC. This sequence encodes CASSGTSGIDEQFF.

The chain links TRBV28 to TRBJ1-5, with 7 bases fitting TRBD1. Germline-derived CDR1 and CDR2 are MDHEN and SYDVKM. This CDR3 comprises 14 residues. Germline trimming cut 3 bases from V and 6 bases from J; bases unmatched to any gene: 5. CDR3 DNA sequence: TGTGCCAGCAGTTTTGACAGGGCCGGTCAGCCCCAGCATTTT. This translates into CASSFDRAGQPQHF.

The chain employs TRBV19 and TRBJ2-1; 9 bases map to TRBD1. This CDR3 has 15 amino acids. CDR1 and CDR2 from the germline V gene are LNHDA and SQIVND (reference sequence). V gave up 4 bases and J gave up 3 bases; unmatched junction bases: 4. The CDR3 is CASSKTGGHYNEQFF. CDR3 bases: TGTGCCAGTAGTAAAACAGGGGGCCACTACAATGAGCAGTTCTTC.

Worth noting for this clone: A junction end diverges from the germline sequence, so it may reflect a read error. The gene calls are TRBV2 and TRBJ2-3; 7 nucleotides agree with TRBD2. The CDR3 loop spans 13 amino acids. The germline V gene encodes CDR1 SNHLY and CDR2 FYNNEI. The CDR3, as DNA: TGTGCCGGCAGTGCGGGGGGCACAGATACGCAGTATTTT. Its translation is CAGSAGGTDTQYF.

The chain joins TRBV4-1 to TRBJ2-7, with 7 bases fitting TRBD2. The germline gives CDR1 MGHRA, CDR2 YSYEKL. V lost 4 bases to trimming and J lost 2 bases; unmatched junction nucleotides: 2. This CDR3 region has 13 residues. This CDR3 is CASSLLAAYEQYF. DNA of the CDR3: TGCGCCAGCAGCCTCCTAGCGGCCTACGAGCAGTACTTC.

This CDR3 is CASRSDSYEQYF. CDR3 sequence (DNA): TGTGCCAGCAGGTCGGACAGCTACGAGCAGTACTTC. V usage is TRBV28 and J usage is TRBJ2-7; the D gene is possibly TRBD1 (6 bases). CDR1 and CDR2 (germline): MDHEN, SYDVKM. CDR3 length equals 12 residues. V lost 6 bases to trimming and J lost 3 bases, with 9 bases between them. The entire variable domain, with the rest obtained from reference TRBV28 and TRBJ2-7, is as follows: DVKVTQSSRYLVKRTGEKVFLECVQDMDHENMFWYRQDPGLGLRLIYFSYDVKMKEKGDIPEGYSVSREKKERFSLILESASTNQTSMYLCASRSDSYEQYFGPGTRLTVT.

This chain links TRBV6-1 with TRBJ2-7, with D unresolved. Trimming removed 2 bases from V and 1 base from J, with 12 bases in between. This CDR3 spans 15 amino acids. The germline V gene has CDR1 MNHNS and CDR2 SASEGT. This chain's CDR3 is CASSEYQVKSYEQYF. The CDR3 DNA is TGTGCCAGCAGTGAATATCAGGTGAAATCCTACGAGCAGTACTTC.

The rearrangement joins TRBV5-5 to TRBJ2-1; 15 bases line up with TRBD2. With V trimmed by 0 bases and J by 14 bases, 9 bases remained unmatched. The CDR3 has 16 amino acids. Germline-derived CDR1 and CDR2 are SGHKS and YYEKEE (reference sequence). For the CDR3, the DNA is TGTGCCAGCAGCTTGGGAGCCGGGACTAGCGGGAGGCCGGAGTTCTTC. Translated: CASSLGAGTSGRPEFF.

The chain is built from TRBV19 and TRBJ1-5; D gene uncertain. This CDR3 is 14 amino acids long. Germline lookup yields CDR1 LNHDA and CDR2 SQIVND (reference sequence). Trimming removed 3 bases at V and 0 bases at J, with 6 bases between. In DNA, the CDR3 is TGTGCCAGTAGTATTAGTCATAGCAATCAGCCCCAGCATTTT. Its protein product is CASSISHSNQPQHF.

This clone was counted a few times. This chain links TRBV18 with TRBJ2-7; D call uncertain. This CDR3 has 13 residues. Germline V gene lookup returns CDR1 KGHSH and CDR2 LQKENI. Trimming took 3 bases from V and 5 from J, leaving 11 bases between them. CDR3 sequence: CASSPPSQNEQYF. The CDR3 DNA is TGTGCCAGCTCACCTCCTTCACAGAACGAGCAGTACTTC. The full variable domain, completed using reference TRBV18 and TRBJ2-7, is NAGVMQNPRHLVRRRGQEARLRCSPMKGHSHVYWYRQLPEEGLKFMVYLQKENIIDESGMPKERFSAEFPKEGPSILRIQQVVRGDSAAYFCASSPPSQNEQYFGPGTRLTVT.

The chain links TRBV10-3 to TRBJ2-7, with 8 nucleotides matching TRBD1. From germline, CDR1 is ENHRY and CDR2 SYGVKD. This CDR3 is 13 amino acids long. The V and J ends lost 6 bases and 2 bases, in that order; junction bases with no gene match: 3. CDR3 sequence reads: CAIRETGAYEQYF. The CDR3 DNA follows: TGTGCCATCAGGGAGACAGGGGCCTACGAGCAGTACTTC.

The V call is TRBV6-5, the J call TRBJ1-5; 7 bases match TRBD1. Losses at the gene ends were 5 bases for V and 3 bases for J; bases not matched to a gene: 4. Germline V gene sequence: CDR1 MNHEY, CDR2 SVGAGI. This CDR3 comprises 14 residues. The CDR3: CASSTGQNNQPQHF. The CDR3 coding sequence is TGTGCCAGCAGTACGGGACAGAACAATCAGCCCCAGCATTTT.

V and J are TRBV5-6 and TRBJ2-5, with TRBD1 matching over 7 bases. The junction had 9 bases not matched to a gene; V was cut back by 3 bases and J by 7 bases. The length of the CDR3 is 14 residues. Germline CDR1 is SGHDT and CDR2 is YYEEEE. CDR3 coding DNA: TGTGCCAGCAGCTCCACCATGCGACAGGGGACCCAGTACTTC. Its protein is CASSSTMRQGTQYF.

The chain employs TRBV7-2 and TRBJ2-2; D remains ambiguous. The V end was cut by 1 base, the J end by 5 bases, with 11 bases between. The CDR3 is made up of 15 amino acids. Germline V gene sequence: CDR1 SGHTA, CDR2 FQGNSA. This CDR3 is CASSLVLSGTGELFF. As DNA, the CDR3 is TGTGCCAGCAGCTTAGTTCTATCCGGGACCGGGGAGCTGTTTTTT.

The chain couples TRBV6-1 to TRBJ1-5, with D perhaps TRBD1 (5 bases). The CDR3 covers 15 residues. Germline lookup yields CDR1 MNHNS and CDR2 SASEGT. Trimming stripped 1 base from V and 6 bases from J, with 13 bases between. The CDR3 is CASSEEDAGGQPQHF. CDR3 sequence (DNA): TGTGCCAGCAGTGAAGAGGACGCGGGGGGTCAGCCCCAGCATTTT.

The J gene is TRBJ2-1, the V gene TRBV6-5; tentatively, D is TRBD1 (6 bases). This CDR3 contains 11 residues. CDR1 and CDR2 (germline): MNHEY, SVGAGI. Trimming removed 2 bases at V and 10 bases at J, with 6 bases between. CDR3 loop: CASSYGTEQFF. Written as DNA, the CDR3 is TGTGCCAGCAGTTACGGGACAGAGCAGTTCTTC.

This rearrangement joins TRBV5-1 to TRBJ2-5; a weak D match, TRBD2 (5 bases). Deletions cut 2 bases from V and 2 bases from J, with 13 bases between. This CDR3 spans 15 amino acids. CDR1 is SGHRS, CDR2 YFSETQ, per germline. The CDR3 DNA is TGCGCCAGCAGCTTCGGCGGATCGGGGCAAGAGACCCAGTACTTC. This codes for CASSFGGSGQETQYF.

The CDR3 loop reads CAITGLAGTDTQYF. The CDR3 DNA is TGTGCCATCACGGGACTAGCGGGAACGGATACGCAGTATTTT. The J gene is TRBJ2-3, the V gene TRBV6-5; 13 bases are a match to TRBD2. The V gene end was trimmed by 10 bases and the J gene end by 6 bases; junction bases not matched to a gene: 7. From germline, CDR1 is MNHEY and CDR2 SVGAGI. This CDR3 region has 14 residues.